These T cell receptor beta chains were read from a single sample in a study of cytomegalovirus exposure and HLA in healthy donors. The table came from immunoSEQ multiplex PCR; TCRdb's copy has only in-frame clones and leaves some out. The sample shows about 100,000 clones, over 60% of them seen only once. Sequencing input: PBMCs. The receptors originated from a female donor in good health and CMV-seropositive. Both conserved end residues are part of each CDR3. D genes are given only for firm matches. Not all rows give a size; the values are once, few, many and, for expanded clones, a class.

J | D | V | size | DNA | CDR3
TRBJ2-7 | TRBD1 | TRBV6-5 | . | TGTGCCAGCAGTTCTGTAGGGGGCCTCTCCTACGAGCAGTACTTC | CASSSVGGLSYEQYF
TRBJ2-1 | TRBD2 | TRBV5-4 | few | TGTGCCAGCAGCTTGCCCAGGACTAGCTCCTACAATGAGCAGTTCTTC | CASSLPRTSSYNEQFF
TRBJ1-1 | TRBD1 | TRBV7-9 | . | TGTGCCAGCAGCCCCCCCTACGGGGCAGGGGGCTTTCGCACTGAAGCTTTCTTT | CASSPPYGAGGFRTEAFF
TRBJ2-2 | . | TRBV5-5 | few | TGTGCCAGCAGCTTGGTCGTGGCAGGGCCTAACACCGGGGAGCTGTTTTTT | CASSLVVAGPNTGELFF
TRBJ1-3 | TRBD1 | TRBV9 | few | TGTGCCAGCAGCGTAAATCTTGACAGGGTGAGCTCTGGAAACACCATATATTTT | CASSVNLDRVSSGNTIYF
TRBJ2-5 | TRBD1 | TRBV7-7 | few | TGTGCCAGCAGCCCCGACAGGGGGCAAGAGACCCAGTACTTC | CASSPDRGQETQYF
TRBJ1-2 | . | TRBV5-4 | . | TGCGCCAGCAGCCCCGGGAGGGGTTATGGCTACACCTTC | CASSPGRGYGYTF
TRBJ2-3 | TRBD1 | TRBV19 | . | TGTGCCAGTAGTATAAAAAGGGGGCCCACAGATACGCAGTATTTT | CASSIKRGPTDTQYF
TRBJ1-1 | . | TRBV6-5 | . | TGTGCCAGCAGTTACAGGAGCAGGGCCACTGAAGCTTTCTTT | CASSYRSRATEAFF
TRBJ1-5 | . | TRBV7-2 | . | TGTGCCAGCAGCTTAGCTGGGGAGGGTCAGCCCCAGCATTTT | CASSLAGEGQPQHF
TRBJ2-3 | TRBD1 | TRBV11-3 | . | TGTGCCAGCAGCGAAAACGGACAGGGGGGGGCCTATACGCAGTATTTT | CASSENGQGGAYTQYF
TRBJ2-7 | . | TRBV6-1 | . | TGTGCCAGCAGTGATGTCCAGACTTCCTACGAGCAGTACTTC | CASSDVQTSYEQYF
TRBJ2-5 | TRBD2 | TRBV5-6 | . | TGTGCCAGCAGGAGCGGGGGGGCCGATAGGGAGACCCAGTACTTC | CASRSGGADRETQYF
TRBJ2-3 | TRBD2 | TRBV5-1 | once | TGCGCCAGCAGCTTAGCGGGGTGGGGCACAGATACGCAGTATTTT | CASSLAGWGTDTQYF
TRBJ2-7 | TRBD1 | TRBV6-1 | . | TGTGCCAGCAGTGAATCCGGGACAGCGTCCTACGAGCAGTACTTC | CASSESGTASYEQYF
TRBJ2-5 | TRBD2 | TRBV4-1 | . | TGCGCCAGCAGCCAAGAGCCACTAGCGCCTAGCCAGTACTTC | CASSQEPLAPSQYF
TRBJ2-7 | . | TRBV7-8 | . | TGTGCCAGCAGCACTCTGCAGGGTTCCTTCTACGAGCAGTACTTC | CASSTLQGSFYEQYF
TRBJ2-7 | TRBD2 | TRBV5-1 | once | TGCGCCAGCAGCTTGGAGCAGCGGGGGTACTACGAGCAGTACTTC | CASSLEQRGYYEQYF
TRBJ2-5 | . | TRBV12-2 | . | . | CASRLAGPEVGQGAQETQYF
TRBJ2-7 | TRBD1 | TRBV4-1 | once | TGCGCCAGCAGCCAAGGGGGACAGGGGTGGGAGCAGTACTTC | CASSQGGQGWEQYF
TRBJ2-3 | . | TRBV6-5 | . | TGTGCCAGCATCAGGGCCGATACGCAGTATTTT | CASIRADTQYF
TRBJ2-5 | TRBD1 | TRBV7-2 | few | TGTGCCAGCAGTAAGACGCGGGACAGGGATAACGAAGAGACCCAGTACTTC | CASSKTRDRDNEETQYF
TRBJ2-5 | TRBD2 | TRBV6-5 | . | TGTGCCAGCAGTTTGGGAGGGGTCCAAGAGACCCAGTACTTC | CASSLGGVQETQYF
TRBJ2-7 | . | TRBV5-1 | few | TGCGCCAGCAGCTTGGGGCCAGGCGATACCTACGAGCAGTACTTC | CASSLGPGDTYEQYF
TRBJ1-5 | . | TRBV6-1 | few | TGTGCCAGCAGTGAAGCAAGTGGAACGAGGAGTCAGCCCCAGCATTTT | CASSEASGTRSQPQHF
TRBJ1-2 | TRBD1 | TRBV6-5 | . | TGTGCCAGCAGCCCTCGACAGGGGCTGAACTATGGCTACACCTTC | CASSPRQGLNYGYTF
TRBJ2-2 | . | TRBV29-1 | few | TGCAGCGTTGAAAGCTGGAGCCTTGCCGGGGAGCTGTTTTTT | CSVESWSLAGELFF
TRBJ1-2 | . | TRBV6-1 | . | TGTGCCAGCAGCAGAACGGATAGAGGCTATGGCTACACCTTC | CASSRTDRGYGYTF
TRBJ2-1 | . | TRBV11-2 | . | TGTGCCAGCAGCATTAGCGGATCGGGGCATGAGCAGTTCTTC | CASSISGSGHEQFF
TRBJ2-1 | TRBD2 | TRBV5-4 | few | TGTGCCAGCAGCTTGGAGGCTAGCGGACCGAGCTCCTACAATGAGCAGTTCTTC | CASSLEASGPSSYNEQFF
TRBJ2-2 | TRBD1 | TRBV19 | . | TGTGCCAGTAGTAGGACAGGGGGCTCGGTCACCGGGGAGCTGTTTTTT | CASSRTGGSVTGELFF
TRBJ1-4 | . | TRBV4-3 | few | TGCGCCAGCAGCCAAGGGGGACAAATTACTGAAAAACTGTTTTTT | CASSQGGQITEKLFF
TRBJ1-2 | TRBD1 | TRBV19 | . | TGTGCCAGTAGGCCGAGTACAGGGGGAGGCTATGGCTACACCTTC | CASRPSTGGGYGYTF
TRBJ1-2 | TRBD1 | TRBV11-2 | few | TGTGCCAGCAGCTTAGGGGACAGGGTGATGTTTAACTATGGCTACACCTTC | CASSLGDRVMFNYGYTF
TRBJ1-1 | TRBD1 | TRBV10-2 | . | TGCGCCAGCAGAGACAGGGCGCTGAACACTGAAGCTTTCTTT | CASRDRALNTEAFF
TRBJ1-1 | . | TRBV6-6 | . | TGTGCCAGCAGTCCCCCCACAGATCCCCAAGCTTTCTTT | CASSPPTDPQAFF
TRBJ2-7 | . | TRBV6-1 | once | TGTGCCAGCAGTGAACGCCACAAAACCTACGAGCAGTACTTC | CASSERHKTYEQYF
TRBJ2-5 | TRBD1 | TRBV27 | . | TGTGCCAGCAGTTTTGGGACAGCCCCACCTCTAGAGACCCAGTACTTC | CASSFGTAPPLETQYF
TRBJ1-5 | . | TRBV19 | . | TGTGCCAGTACTCCCCAGGGATGGGGCAATCAGCCCCAGCATTTT | CASTPQGWGNQPQHF
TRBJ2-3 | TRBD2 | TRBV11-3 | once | TGTGCCAGCAGCCCTGGGGTGAGCGGGGGGGCCGGAGATACGCAGTATTTT | CASSPGVSGGAGDTQYF
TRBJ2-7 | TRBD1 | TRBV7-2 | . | TGTGCCAGCAGCTTAAGACAGGGGGACGAGCAGTACTTC | CASSLRQGDEQYF
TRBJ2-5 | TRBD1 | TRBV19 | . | TGTGCCAGTAGTGGGCGCCAGGGGGTAAGCCAAGAGACCCAGTACTTC | CASSGRQGVSQETQYF
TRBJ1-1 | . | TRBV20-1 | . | TGCAGTGCTAAAGGGAGGGGCGAAGCTTTCTTT | CSAKGRGEAFF
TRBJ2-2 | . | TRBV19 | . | TGTGCCAGTAGTATAGGCGGGACCCTGAACACCGGGGAGCTGTTTTTT | CASSIGGTLNTGELFF
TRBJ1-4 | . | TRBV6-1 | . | TGTGCCAGCAGTGAACAGGGGTGGCATAATGAAAAACTGTTTTTT | CASSEQGWHNEKLFF
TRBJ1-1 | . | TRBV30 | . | TGTGCCTGGAGTGTAAGGGCGAGGGGAGGGAACACTGAAGCTTTCTTT | CAWSVRARGGNTEAFF
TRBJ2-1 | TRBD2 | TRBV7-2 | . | TGTGCCAGCAGCCCGTGGACTAGCTCTATGAGCAATGAGCAGTTCTTC | CASSPWTSSMSNEQFF
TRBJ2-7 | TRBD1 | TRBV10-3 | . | TGTGCCATCAGAGGCGGGACAGGGGAATACGAGCAGTACTTC | CAIRGGTGEYEQYF
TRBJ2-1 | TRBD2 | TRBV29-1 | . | TGCAGCGTCGGGACTAGCGGGGGGGGCAATGGGCAGTTCTTC | CSVGTSGGGNGQFF
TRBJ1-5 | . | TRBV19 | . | TGTGCCAGCCGGACACTCGATTACAATCAGCCCCAGCATTTT | CASRTLDYNQPQHF
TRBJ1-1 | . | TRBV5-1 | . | TGCGCCAGCAGGCGGCTCGGGGTTAAGAACACTGAAGCTTTCTTT | CASRRLGVKNTEAFF